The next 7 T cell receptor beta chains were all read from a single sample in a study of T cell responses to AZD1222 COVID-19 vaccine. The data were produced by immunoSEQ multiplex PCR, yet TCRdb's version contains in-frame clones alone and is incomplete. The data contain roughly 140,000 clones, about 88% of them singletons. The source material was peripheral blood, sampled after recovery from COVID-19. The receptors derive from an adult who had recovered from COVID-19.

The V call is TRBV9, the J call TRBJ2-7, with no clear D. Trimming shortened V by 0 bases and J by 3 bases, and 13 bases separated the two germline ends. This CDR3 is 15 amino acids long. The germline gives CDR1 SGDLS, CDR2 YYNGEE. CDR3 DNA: TGTGCCAGCAGCGTAGAAGGAAACGGATTCTACGAGCAGTACTTC. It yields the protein CASSVEGNGFYEQYF.

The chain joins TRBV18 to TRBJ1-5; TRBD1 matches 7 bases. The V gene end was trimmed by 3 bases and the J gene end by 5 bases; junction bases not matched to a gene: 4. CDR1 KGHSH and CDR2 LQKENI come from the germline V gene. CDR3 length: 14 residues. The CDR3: CASSPDDRDQPQHF. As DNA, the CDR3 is TGTGCCAGCTCACCCGACGACAGGGATCAGCCCCAGCATTTT.

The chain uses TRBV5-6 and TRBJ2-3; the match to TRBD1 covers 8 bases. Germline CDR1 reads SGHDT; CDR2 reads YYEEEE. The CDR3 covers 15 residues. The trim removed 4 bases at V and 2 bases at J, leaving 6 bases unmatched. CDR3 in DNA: TGTGCCAGCAGCGGGAGGACAGGGAACACAGATACGCAGTATTTT. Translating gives CASSGRTGNTDTQYF. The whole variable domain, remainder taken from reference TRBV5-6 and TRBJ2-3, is DAGVTQSPTHLIKTRGQQVTLRCSPKSGHDTVSWYQQALGQGPQFIFQYYEEEERQRGNFPDRFSGHQFPNYSSELNVNALLLGDSALYLCASSGRTGNTDTQYFGPGTRLTVL.

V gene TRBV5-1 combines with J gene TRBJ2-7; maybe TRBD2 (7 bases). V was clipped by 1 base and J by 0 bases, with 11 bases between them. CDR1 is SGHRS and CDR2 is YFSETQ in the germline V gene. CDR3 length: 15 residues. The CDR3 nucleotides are TGCGCCAGCAGCTTGATGGGGGGGCCCTCCTACGAGCAGTACTTC. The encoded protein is CASSLMGGPSYEQYF.

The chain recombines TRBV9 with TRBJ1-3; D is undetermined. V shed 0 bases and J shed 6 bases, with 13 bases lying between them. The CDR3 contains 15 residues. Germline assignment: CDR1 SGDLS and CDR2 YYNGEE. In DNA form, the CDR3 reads TGTGCCAGCAGCGTAGCGGATCTCCCACAAAACACCATATATTTT. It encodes CASSVADLPQNTIYF.

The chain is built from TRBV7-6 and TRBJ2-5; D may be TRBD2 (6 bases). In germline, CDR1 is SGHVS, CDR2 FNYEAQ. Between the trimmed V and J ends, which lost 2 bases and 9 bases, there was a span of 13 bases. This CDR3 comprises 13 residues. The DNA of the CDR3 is TGTGCCAGCAGCTTACCGGAGGGGCGGGCCCAGTACTTC. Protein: CASSLPEGRAQYF.

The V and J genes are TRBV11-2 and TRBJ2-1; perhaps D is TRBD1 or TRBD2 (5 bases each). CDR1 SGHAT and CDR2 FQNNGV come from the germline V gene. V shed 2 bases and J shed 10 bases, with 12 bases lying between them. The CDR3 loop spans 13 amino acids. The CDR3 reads CASSLSHGDEQFF. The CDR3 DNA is TGTGCCAGCAGCTTATCTCACGGGGACGAGCAGTTCTTC.